A single TCR beta chain is shown here with its context. The antigen is undetermined. TCR sequencing used cDNA made by reverse transcription of extracted RNA. Produced via immunoSEQ multiplex PCR; TCRdb's table is partial and in-frame only. The repertoire consists of around 190,000 clones, with more than 50% occurring once and the leading ten covering roughly 5.3%. Trimming stripped 7 bases from V and 2 bases from J, with 14 bases between. Germline assignment: CDR1 SGHVS and CDR2 FQNEAQ. The CDR3 runs 14 residues. PBMC-derived CD4+ and CD8+ T cells were sorted. This sample is drawn from a study of CD8+ T cells in alopecia areata. Points from the study as a whole: In patients, TCRs were shared less clearly than in mice, and HLA may possibly be involved. Alphabeta T cells residing in normal skin are also sequenced in scalp samples. Compared with normal scalp, lesional scalp had higher clonality and more expanded CD8+ clones.

The chain couples TRBV7-8 to TRBJ2-5; weak D call: TRBD1 (5 bases). Sequencing was done on a sample of CD8+ T cells sorted from blood. This receptor was obtained from a human donor in good health. This chain's CDR3 is CASTQKDRQETQYF. In DNA, the CDR3 is TGTGCCAGCACCCAAAAAGACAGACAAGAGACCCAGTACTTC.